Presented here are 30 T cell receptor beta chains from one specimen sequenced in a study of glioma-infiltrating T cells after dendritic cell vaccination. This table comes from immunoSEQ multiplex PCR, and its TCRdb copy is limited to in-frame clones, with some not included. The sample contains about 73,000 clones, over 75% of which appear only once. The sequencing used blood, collected before dendritic cell vaccination. The receptor source for this set is a human donor with glioblastoma.

The chain combines TRBV7-2 with TRBJ1-3, with D possibly being TRBD1 (5 bases). Germline V gene lookup returns CDR1 SGHTA and CDR2 FQGNSA. With 5 bases removed from V and 2 bases from J, the gap between germline ends came to 16 bases. This CDR3 has 16 amino acids. CDR3 sequence reads: CASSAKARVTGNTIYF. CDR3 sequence (DNA): TGTGCCAGCAGCGCTAAGGCCAGGGTTACTGGAAACACCATATATTTT.

The chain links TRBV30 to TRBJ1-3; 8 bases agree with TRBD1. With 2 bases clipped from V and 0 bases from J, the junction kept 6 bases outside the gene matches. The germline V gene has CDR1 GTSNPN and CDR2 SVGIG (reference sequence). CDR3 size: 16 residues. In nucleotides, the CDR3 is TGTGCCTGGAGTTCGTCAGGGGGCTTCTCTGGAAACACCATATATTTT. Protein sequence: CAWSSSGGFSGNTIYF.

This chain joins TRBV27 and TRBJ1-5; D remains unclear. The germline V gene has CDR1 MNHEY and CDR2 SMNVEV (reference sequence). V gave up 2 bases and J gave up 9 bases, with 8 bases separating them. The CDR3 runs 12 residues. This chain's CDR3 is CASSLERGPQHF. The DNA of the CDR3 is TGTGCCAGCAGTTTAGAGCGAGGGCCCCAGCATTTT.

The chain employs TRBV6-6 and TRBJ2-7; 12 bases map to TRBD2. The junction had 1 base not matched to a gene; V was cut back by 2 bases and J by 5 bases. Germline V gene sequence: CDR1 MNHNY, CDR2 SVGAGI (reference sequence). The CDR3 totals 14 residues. In nucleotides, the CDR3 is TGTGCCAGCAGTTACCGACTAGCGGGAGACGAGCAGTACGTC. Translation: CASSYRLAGDEQYV.

The chain links TRBV7-3 to TRBJ2-5, with TRBD1 as a possible D gene (5 bases). V was cut by 4 bases and J by 2 bases, with 11 bases left in between. Germline-derived CDR1 and CDR2 are SGHTA and FQGTGA. The CDR3 totals 14 residues. The CDR3 DNA sequence: TGTGCCAGCAGCTCCTCTGCAGGGCAAGAGACCCAGTACTTC. It specifies CASSSSAGQETQYF. Drawing the rest from reference TRBV7-3 and TRBJ2-5, the complete variable domain is GAGVSQTPSNKVTEKGKYVELRCDPISGHTALYWYRQSLGQGPEFLIYFQGTGAADDSGLPNDRFFAVRPEGSVSTLKIQRTERGDSAVYLCASSSSAGQETQYFGPGTRLLVL.

This clone came up once. This sequence joins TRBV18 and TRBJ2-5; 7 nucleotides agree with TRBD1. This CDR3 is 13 amino acids long. V dropped 5 bases and J dropped 2; count of bases not matched to a gene: 2. Germline V gene data show CDR1 as KGHSH and CDR2 as LQKENI. Written as DNA, the CDR3 is TGTGCCAGCTCAACAGGGGTTCAAGAGACCCAGTACTTC. Translating gives CASSTGVQETQYF.

The V and J genes are TRBV14 and TRBJ1-5; D not resolved. Germline CDR1 SGHDN, CDR2 FVKESK. Trimming took off 5 bases at V and 7 bases at J, with 12 bases between the two ends. The CDR3 sequence is 13 residues long. CDR3 DNA sequence: TGTGCCAGCAGCGCGGGTCAGCGACAGCCCCAGCATTTT. Its translation is CASSAGQRQPQHF.

The rearrangement links TRBV7-2 to TRBJ1-3; weak D call: TRBD1 (6 bases). The CDR3 covers 16 residues. Trimming took off 4 bases at V and 0 bases at J, with 13 bases between the two ends. Germline-derived CDR1 and CDR2 are SGHTA and FQGNSA. The chain's CDR3 is CASSSGGGYSGNTIYF. The CDR3 coding sequence is TGTGCCAGCAGCTCGGGGGGCGGCTACTCTGGAAACACCATATATTTT. The full variable domain, with the rest looked up from reference TRBV7-2 and TRBJ1-3, is GAGVSQSPSNKVTEKGKDVELRCDPISGHTALYWYRQSLGQGLEFLIYFQGNSAPDKSGLPSDRFSAERTGGSVSTLTIQRTQQEDSAVYLCASSSGGGYSGNTIYFGEGSWLTVV.

The CDR3 nucleotides are TGTGCCAGCACCGGAAGCGGGAGAGCGGTGGATACGCAGTATTTT. Residues: CASTGSGRAVDTQYF. The chain joins TRBV9 to TRBJ2-3, with 8 bases matching TRBD2. The V and J ends lost 6 bases and 6 bases, in that order; junction bases with no gene match: 12. The CDR3 covers 15 residues. In germline, CDR1 is SGDLS, CDR2 YYNGEE.

The chain is built from TRBV2 and TRBJ2-4; the D gene is possibly TRBD2 (7 bases). The germline V gene encodes CDR1 SNHLY and CDR2 FYNNEI. V gave up 6 bases and J gave up 1 base, with 16 bases separating them. The CDR3 runs 16 residues. CDR3 loop: CASSLGGDGAKNIQYF. The CDR3 DNA reads as TGTGCCAGCAGCCTAGGGGGGGACGGTGCCAAAAACATTCAGTACTTC.

This chain uses TRBV7-2 with TRBJ2-7, with D possibly matching TRBD2 (5 bases). This CDR3 region has 11 residues. The ends were cut back, 6 bases at V and 3 bases at J, with 6 bases in the middle. Germline assignment: CDR1 SGHTA and CDR2 FQGNSA. The CDR3 loop reads CASRAGYEQYF. CDR3 DNA: TGTGCCAGCAGGGCGGGCTACGAGCAGTACTTC.

The chain couples TRBV11-1 to TRBJ2-1, with 7 bases that match TRBD2. Germline V gene data show CDR1 as SGHAT and CDR2 as FQDESV (reference sequence). This CDR3 has 16 residues. The ends lost 5 bases at V and 0 bases at J; junction bases unmatched: 7. The CDR3: CASSQKAGLSYNEQFF. CDR3 sequence (DNA): TGTGCCAGCAGCCAAAAAGCGGGACTCTCCTACAATGAGCAGTTCTTC.

This clone was found once. The chain carries TRBV2 and TRBJ2-5; possible D gene TRBD2, 7 bases. This CDR3 comprises 16 residues. V was shortened by 4 bases and J by 1 base, with 16 bases between the two germline ends. Germline V gene sequence: CDR1 SNHLY, CDR2 FYNNEI. The CDR3 reads CASSGKGGKFQETQYF. The CDR3, as DNA: TGTGCCAGCAGTGGAAAGGGGGGGAAGTTCCAAGAGACCCAGTACTTC. The full variable domain, with the rest looked up from reference TRBV2 and TRBJ2-5, is EPEVTQTPSHQVTQMGQEVILRCVPISNHLYFYWYRQILGQKVEFLVSFYNNEISEKSEIFDDQFSVERPDGSNFTLKIRSTKLEDSAMYFCASSGKGGKFQETQYFGPGTRLLVL.

This clone was counted once. The chain carries TRBV5-1 and TRBJ2-2; TRBD2 might be the D (6 bases). In germline, CDR1 is SGHRS, CDR2 YFSETQ. Trimming stripped 0 bases from V and 6 bases from J, with 15 bases between. The CDR3 length is 16 residues. In DNA form, the CDR3 reads TGCGCCAGCAGCTTGGCCGCCGGGAGCAGGCCCGGGGAGCTGTTTTTT. This encodes CASSLAAGSRPGELFF.

With regard to this clone: A read error may produce the germline difference seen at one junction end. V and J are TRBV5-1 and TRBJ2-2; 10 positions agree with TRBD2. The CDR3 consists of 16 residues. Germline assignment: CDR1 SGHRS and CDR2 YFSETQ. The CDR3 protein is CASRQTGLAKTGELFF. DNA for the CDR3: TGCGCCAGCAGGCAAACGGGACTAGCGAAGACCGGGGAGCTGTTTTTT.

The chain employs TRBV6-5 and TRBJ1-5; D unclear. Germline CDR1 is MNHEY and CDR2 is SVGAGI. The CDR3 runs to 16 residues. Trimming pared 0 bases from V and 3 bases from J, leaving 12 bases between. The CDR3 nucleotides read TGTGCCAGCAGTTACTCGAACAGCGGAGACAATCAGCCCCAGCATTTT. The encoded protein is CASSYSNSGDNQPQHF.

The V and J genes are TRBV18 and TRBJ1-2; D unclear. The germline V gene has CDR1 KGHSH and CDR2 LQKENI. The V and J ends lost 4 bases and 6 bases respectively, with 12 bases between them. The CDR3 extends over 13 amino acids. CDR3 coding DNA: TGTGCCAGCTCACGAAGTCAGGAGGATGGCTACACCTTC. The encoded protein is CASSRSQEDGYTF.

V and J are TRBV11-2 and TRBJ2-3, with D uncertain. V lost 3 bases to trimming and J lost 6 bases, with 13 bases between them. The germline gives CDR1 SGHAT, CDR2 FQNNGV. This CDR3 comprises 14 residues. The CDR3 DNA reads TGTGCCAGCAGCTTTACTTCCGACTGGGATACGCAGTATTTT. The encoded protein is CASSFTSDWDTQYF.

V is TRBV6-6 and J is TRBJ1-3, with D uncertain. There are 15 residues in the CDR3. The V gene's germline CDR1 is MNHNY and CDR2 SVGAGI (reference sequence). V dropped 2 bases and J dropped 0 bases, with 8 bases sitting between them. CDR3 protein: CASSYGGPSGNTIYF. For the CDR3, the DNA is TGTGCCAGCAGTTACGGCGGTCCCTCTGGAAACACCATATATTTT.

This sequence joins TRBV5-1 and TRBJ1-4, with unresolved D. The V and J ends lost 4 bases and 7 bases respectively, with 11 bases between them. The CDR3 consists of 13 residues. Germline CDR1 reads SGHRS; CDR2 reads YFSETQ. The CDR3 sequence is CASSPGEGEKLFF. In DNA, the CDR3 is TGCGCCAGCAGCCCCGGGGAGGGTGAAAAACTGTTTTTT.

The chain employs TRBV6-5 and TRBJ2-7; D call uncertain. From germline, CDR1 is MNHEY and CDR2 SVGAGI. The V and J ends lost 4 bases and 4 bases respectively, with 20 bases between them. CDR3 length equals 16 residues. The CDR3 coding sequence is TGTGCCAGCAGTTCATATCCAATACCGGGTCAGTACGAGCAGTACTTC. Translating it yields CASSSYPIPGQYEQYF.

The chain combines TRBV19 with TRBJ2-1; 9 bases align to TRBD1. This CDR3 has 14 residues. Looked up from germline, CDR1 is LNHDA and CDR2 is SQIVND (reference sequence). V shed 4 bases, J shed 3 bases, and the junction held 1 base outside the gene matches. The CDR3 spells CASSKGQGYNEQFF. The CDR3 DNA reads as TGTGCCAGTAGTAAGGGACAGGGCTACAATGAGCAGTTCTTC.

The chain employs TRBV14 and TRBJ1-2; TRBD1 aligns across 9 bases. Looked up from germline, CDR1 is SGHDN and CDR2 is FVKESK. The CDR3 covers 15 residues. V shed 1 base, J shed 8 bases, and the junction held 8 bases outside the gene matches. CDR3 protein: CASSQGTGVGRGYTF. For the CDR3, the DNA is TGTGCCAGCAGCCAAGGGACAGGGGTTGGCAGGGGCTACACCTTC.

V usage is TRBV30 and J usage is TRBJ2-1, with 9 bases fitting TRBD1. The CDR3 runs 17 residues. V lost 3 bases, J lost 7 bases, and 16 bases stayed unmatched. Germline CDR1 and CDR2: GTSNPN and SVGIG (reference sequence). The CDR3 sequence is CAWRPGQGIRGINEQFF. The CDR3 DNA is TGTGCCTGGAGGCCGGGACAGGGTATCCGGGGAATTAATGAGCAGTTCTTC. Full variable domain (rest looked up from reference TRBV30 and TRBJ2-1): SQTIHQWPATLVQPVGSPLSLECTVEGTSNPNLYWYRQAAGRGLQLLFYSVGIGQISSEVPQNLSASRPQDRQFILSSKKLLLSDSGFYLCAWRPGQGIRGINEQFFGPGTRLTVL.

The CDR3 reads CASSFINTEAFF. DNA for the CDR3: TGTGCCAGCAGCTTTATAAACACTGAAGCTTTCTTT. The J gene is TRBJ1-1, the V gene TRBV7-9; D is unclear. The CDR3 has 12 amino acids. Germline CDR1 reads SEHNR; CDR2 reads FQNEAQ (reference sequence). V gave up 3 bases and J gave up 2 bases, with 4 bases separating them. Together with reference TRBV7-9 and TRBJ1-1, the CDR3 gives the full variable domain: DTGVSQNPRHKITKRGQNVTFRCDPISEHNRLYWYRQTLGQGPEFLTYFQNEAQLEKSRLLSDRFSAERPKGSFSTLEIQRTEQGDSAMYLCASSFINTEAFFGQGTRLTVV.

The table lists this clone with a few counts. The chain uses TRBV7-2 and TRBJ2-1; possibly TRBD1 for D (6 bases). The V gene's germline CDR1 is SGHTA and CDR2 FQGNSA. There are 13 residues in the CDR3. Deletions cut 4 bases from V and 5 bases from J, with 9 bases between. The DNA for the CDR3 is TGTGCCAGCAGCTCAGGACAGCACAATGAGCAGTTCTTC. Translating it yields CASSSGQHNEQFF.

The rearrangement uses TRBV11-3 and TRBJ2-3; D not certain. CDR3 length: 15 amino acids. From germline, CDR1 is SGHNT and CDR2 YENEEA. The ends were cut back, 0 bases at V and 2 bases at J, with 9 bases in the middle. The CDR3, as DNA: TGTGCCAGCAGCTTAGATCCGACAACCACAGATACGCAGTATTTT. Its protein product is CASSLDPTTTDTQYF.

The chain recombines TRBV19 with TRBJ2-1, with D possibly TRBD2 on 5 matching bases. The CDR3 length is 15 residues. Germline CDR1 LNHDA, CDR2 SQIVND (reference sequence). Trimming removed 5 bases from V and 5 bases from J, with 16 bases in between. The CDR3 reads CASSPTRLNNNEQFF. DNA for the CDR3: TGTGCCAGTAGTCCTACTAGACTAAACAACAATGAGCAGTTCTTC.

V gene TRBV5-1 combines with J gene TRBJ2-3, with TRBD1 matching 7 bases. The CDR3 has 15 amino acids. V shed 3 bases, J shed 2 bases, and the junction held 6 bases outside the gene matches. CDR1 SGHRS and CDR2 YFSETQ come from the germline V gene. The chain's CDR3 is CASSSGTANTDTQYF. The CDR3 DNA reads as TGCGCCAGCAGCTCTGGGACAGCAAACACAGATACGCAGTATTTT.

The rearrangement links TRBV10-2 to TRBJ1-5, with TRBD1 identical over 9 bases. J was trimmed by 1 base and V by 6 bases; bases with no gene match: 1. Germline V gives CDR1 WSHSY, CDR2 SAAADI. The CDR3 length is 14 residues. The CDR3 sequence: CASRGQGSNQPQHF. CDR3 DNA: TGCGCCAGCAGAGGACAGGGGAGCAATCAGCCCCAGCATTTT.